One and the same sample provided the 18 T cell receptor beta chains below, sequenced in a study of T cells in Graves' hyperthyroidism and ophthalmopathy. The CDR3 regions of TCR beta were amplified from RNA transcripts. First-round RT-PCR with HTBI primers amplified the TCR CDR3 region. TCRdb re-called the multiplex PCR reads with MiXCR, one entry per CDR3 protein. Of hundreds of thousands of distinct CDR3 sequences in the sample, about a sixth were seen once. The source material was blood. The source is a woman in her late teens or twenties with Graves' hyperthyroidism.

The genes are TRBV20-1 and TRBJ2-3; the D gene is possibly TRBD2 (7 bases). Germline V gene sequence: CDR1 DFQATT, CDR2 SNEGSKA (reference sequence). V lost 6 bases and J 0 bases, leaving 13 bases between the germline ends. The CDR3 loop spans 14 amino acids. The CDR3, as DNA: TGCAGTGCCATAGGGGGGGTGAGCACAGATACGCAGTATTTT. It codes for CSAIGGVSTDTQYF.

About this clonotype: A much larger clone lies a single base off, so this may be a read error. V and J are TRBV2 and TRBJ2-5, with a tentative D call TRBD2 (5 bases). The CDR3 loop spans 15 amino acids. Germline V lookup: CDR1 SNHLY, CDR2 FYNNEI. Deletions cut 6 bases from V and 2 bases from J, with 16 bases between. The CDR3 loop reads CASRIRTGGQETQYF. CDR3 coding DNA: TGTGCCAGCAGAATTAGGACTGGCGGTCAAGAGACCCAGTACTTC.

The table lists this clonotype with many counts. The V and J genes are TRBV18 and TRBJ2-7, with a possible D match to TRBD1 (6 bases). Germline V gene data show CDR1 as KGHSH and CDR2 as LQKENI. Trimming shortened V by 0 bases and J by 2 bases, and 11 bases separated the two germline ends. This CDR3 contains 15 residues. In DNA form, the CDR3 reads TGTGCCAGCTCACCACCAAGGACAGACGCCTACGAGCAGTACTTC. Protein product: CASSPPRTDAYEQYF.

The rearrangement links TRBV5-1 to TRBJ1-1, with D perhaps matching TRBD1 (6 bases). Trimming shortened V by 0 bases and J by 6 bases, and 15 bases separated the two germline ends. The germline V gene encodes CDR1 SGHRS and CDR2 YFSETQ. The CDR3 sequence is 15 residues long. The CDR3 region is CASSLGEDRYAEAFF. The CDR3 bases are TGCGCCAGCAGCTTGGGAGAAGACAGGTACGCTGAAGCTTTCTTT.

This clonotype was picked up many times. The V call is TRBV7-8, the J call TRBJ2-3, with unresolved D. Germline CDR1 SGHVS, CDR2 FQNEAQ. The length of the CDR3 is 14 residues. Trimming pared 7 bases from V and 1 base from J, leaving 12 bases between. The CDR3 DNA reads as TGTGCCAGCACCGAAAATCTGGGCACAGATACGCAGTATTTT. The encoded protein is CASTENLGTDTQYF.

In its sample, this clonotype was seen a few times. This rearrangement joins TRBV4-2 to TRBJ2-1; 9 nucleotides agree with TRBD2. The CDR3 sequence is 16 residues long. V shed 0 bases, J shed 7 bases, and the junction held 7 bases outside the gene matches. Germline CDR1 and CDR2: LGHNA and YNFKEQ. This CDR3 reads CASSQDEVAGVNEQFF. In DNA, the CDR3 is TGTGCCAGCAGCCAAGATGAGGTAGCGGGAGTAAATGAGCAGTTCTTC.

The chain recombines TRBV19 with TRBJ1-2; TRBD1 aligns across 11 bases. The CDR3 totals 16 residues. CDR1 and CDR2 from the germline V gene are LNHDA and SQIVND (reference sequence). DNA of the CDR3: TGTGTCAGCGGGTTACGGACAGGGGGCGCAGCGCGGGGCTACACCTTC. It translates to CVSGLRTGGAARGYTF.

The V call is TRBV11-2, the J call TRBJ1-6; 8 nucleotides align to TRBD1. CDR3 length equals 15 residues. The V segment lost 4 bases and the J segment 8 bases; nucleotides outside the gene matches: 7. Germline assignment: CDR1 SGHAT and CDR2 FQNNGV. CDR3 protein: CASSSTGDVHSPLHF. The CDR3 bases are TGTGCCAGCAGCTCGACAGGGGACGTGCATTCACCCCTCCACTTT.

This clonotype has more than one count but fewer than ten. The CDR3 here is CASSPGQGTGYTF. The DNA for the CDR3 is TGTGCCAGCAGTCCTGGACAGGGGACCGGCTACACCTTC. The genes are TRBV28 and TRBJ1-2; TRBD1 aligns across 9 bases. The germline CDR1 and CDR2 sequences are MDHEN and SYDVKM. The CDR3 extends over 13 amino acids. The junction had 6 bases not matched to a gene; V was cut back by 5 bases and J by 8 bases.

This clonotype was counted only a few times. V usage is TRBV7-2 and J usage is TRBJ2-5, with 7 bases fitting TRBD1. The ends lost 5 bases at V and 14 bases at J; junction bases unmatched: 14. CDR1 and CDR2 (germline): SGHTA, FQGNSA. The CDR3 runs 13 residues. The CDR3 coding sequence is TGTGCCAGCAGCCCCCCCGCCGACAGGGCGGGTTACTTC. This translates into CASSPPADRAGYF.

This clonotype has only a few counts. This sequence joins TRBV6-2 or TRBV6-3 and TRBJ2-3, with D perhaps TRBD1 (6 bases). CDR1 MNHEY and CDR2 SVGEGT come from the germline V gene. This CDR3 spans 15 amino acids. Trimming shortened V by 4 bases and J by 5 bases, and 16 bases separated the two germline ends. The CDR3 sequence is CASSWLGASLDTQYF. The CDR3 DNA follows: TGTGCCAGCAGTTGGTTGGGGGCCTCACTAGATACGCAGTATTTT.

This clonotype has at least ten counts. The gene calls are TRBV20-1 and TRBJ2-5, with TRBD2 identical over 8 bases. CDR3 length: 14 residues. The V gene end was trimmed by 6 bases and the J gene end by 1 base; junction bases not matched to a gene: 7. Per germline, CDR1 DFQATT and CDR2 SNEGSKA (reference sequence). Here the CDR3 DNA reads TGCAGTGCCTCAGTTCGGGGGGGCCAAGAGACCCAGTACTTC. Translated, it gives CSASVRGGQETQYF.

This clonotype has at least ten counts. The gene calls are TRBV20-1 and TRBJ1-2; TRBD1 agrees at 10 bases. V trimming: 6 bases; J trimming: 8 bases; junction bases outside the gene matches: 15. Germline V lookup: CDR1 DFQATT, CDR2 SNEGSKA (reference sequence). The CDR3 extends over 15 amino acids. The CDR3 bases are TGCAGTGCCCCGAAGACCCGACAGGGGGCTCGGGGCTACACCTTC. Amino acid sequence: CSAPKTRQGARGYTF.

The chain links TRBV9 to TRBJ2-2, with D perhaps being TRBD1 or TRBD2 (6 bases each). The germline gives CDR1 SGDLS, CDR2 YYNGEE. V lost 6 bases and J lost 3, with 15 bases in between. The CDR3 contains 15 residues. As DNA, the CDR3 is TGTGCCAGCAATAGAAGGGGGGAACACACCGGGGAGCTGTTTTTT. Translation gives CASNRRGEHTGELFF.

This clonotype was counted ten times or more. This sequence joins TRBV2 and TRBJ2-3, with D unclear. With 0 bases removed from V and 4 bases from J, the gap between germline ends came to 11 bases. Per germline, CDR1 SNHLY and CDR2 FYNNEI. This CDR3 is 15 amino acids long. The CDR3 bases are TGTGCCAGCAGTGAAGCTAGTTCGAGTTCAGATACGCAGTATTTT. It is translated as CASSEASSSSDTQYF.

This clonotype was seen many times. The chain is built from TRBV3-1 and TRBJ2-1; TRBD2 aligns across 10 bases. Per germline, CDR1 LGHDT and CDR2 YNNKEL (reference sequence). V gave up 1 base and J gave up 4 bases; unmatched junction bases: 10. The CDR3 totals 18 residues. The CDR3 DNA reads TGTGCCAGCAGCCAAGTCCTTGGGGAGCGGGGGGGTTACAATGAGCAGTTCTTC. It specifies CASSQVLGERGGYNEQFF.

This clonotype was observed at least ten times. The chain combines TRBV15 with TRBJ2-4, with D possibly matching TRBD2 (6 bases). Trimming removed 8 bases from V and 6 bases from J, with 26 bases in between. Germline V gene lookup returns CDR1 LNHNV and CDR2 YYDKDF (reference sequence). This CDR3 has 17 residues. For the CDR3, the DNA is TGTGCCACCGGGGCGGAGGCGGGAAGTAGAGCCCGAAACATTCAGTACTTC. Its protein is CATGAEAGSRARNIQYF.

As to this clonotype: A read error is possible here, since a much larger clone lies one base away. The chain employs TRBV6-2 or TRBV6-3 and TRBJ2-7; perhaps D is TRBD1 or TRBD2 (5 bases each). The CDR3 covers 15 residues. V lost 6 bases to trimming and J lost 2 bases, with 17 bases between them. Germline-derived CDR1 and CDR2 are MNHEY and SVGEGT. CDR3 residues: CASRPTRGATYEQYF. DNA for the CDR3: TGTGCCAGCAGGCCCACTAGAGGGGCGACCTACGAGCAGTACTTC.